The 23 T cell receptor beta chains in this list originate from one sample, sequenced in a study of blood T cell repertoires in COVID-19. TCRdb's copy holds only in-frame clones and misses some; the assay was immunoSEQ multiplex PCR. The sample shows about 200,000 clones, roughly 82% of them seen only once. Sequenced: peripheral blood. The receptors come from a human donor in a cohort sampled during active COVID-19.

This chain joins TRBV12-5 and TRBJ1-2; TRBD1 matches 7 bases. Germline CDR1 is LGHNT and CDR2 is FRNRAP. V was pared by 1 base and J by 7 bases, with 9 bases of the junction left unmatched. The CDR3 is 15 residues long. In DNA, the CDR3 is TGTGCTAGTGGTTTGGGAGCCTCAGGGGGTTTTGGCTACACCTTC. It specifies CASGLGASGGFGYTF.

Concerning this clone: One end of the junction is discordant with germline, which a read error may explain. V and J are TRBV6-6 and TRBJ2-7; D may be TRBD2 (6 bases). CDR1 MNHNY and CDR2 SVGAGI come from the germline V gene (reference sequence). The CDR3 is 11 residues long. CDR3 sequence reads: CASSYSTSLTF. The CDR3, as DNA: TGTGCCAGCAGTTACTCTACTAGCTTAACCTTC.

The chain links TRBV2 to TRBJ1-6; D is ambiguous. Per the germline V gene, CDR1 is SNHLY and CDR2 is FYNNEI. This CDR3 has 14 amino acids. V was pared by 5 bases and J by 4 bases, with 9 bases between. CDR3 sequence reads: CASSPGLYNSPLHF. CDR3 sequence (DNA): TGTGCCAGCAGTCCAGGATTGTATAATTCACCCCTCCACTTT.

In this sample, this clone turned up once. An end of the junction differs from the germline gene, which may be a read error. The rearrangement links TRBV6-5 to TRBJ2-7; maybe TRBD1 (5 bases). The length of the CDR3 is 14 residues. Germline V lookup: CDR1 MNHEY, CDR2 SVGAGI. The CDR3: CASGYQQGPYEQYF. The CDR3 nucleotides are TGTGCCAGCGGTTATCAGCAGGGTCCCTACGAGCAGTACTTC.

This chain connects TRBV7-9 to TRBJ2-7, with TRBD2 identical over 8 bases. The CDR3 contains 14 residues. V lost 5 bases and J lost 6; bases outside the gene matches: 9. Germline assignment: CDR1 SEHNR and CDR2 FQNEAQ (reference sequence). The CDR3 coding sequence is TGTGCCAGCAGCCTATCGCGGACTAGCACCGAGCAGTACTTC. Residues: CASSLSRTSTEQYF.

This rearrangement joins TRBV27 to TRBJ1-2; 8 positions match TRBD1. J gave up 7 bases and V 7 bases, and 5 bases lay outside the gene matches. CDR1 MNHEY and CDR2 SMNVEV come from the germline V gene (reference sequence). The CDR3 runs to 12 residues. CDR3 loop: CASMGQAAGYTF. The CDR3 bases are TGTGCCAGCATGGGACAGGCGGCTGGCTACACCTTC.

The chain links TRBV18 to TRBJ2-7, with D maybe TRBD2 (5 bases). Trimming took 3 bases from V and 4 from J, leaving 10 bases between them. Germline loops: CDR1 KGHSH, CDR2 LQKENI. The CDR3 runs to 13 residues. Here the CDR3 DNA reads TGTGCCAGCTCACCGCTTCGGGGATACGAGCAGTACTTC. Protein sequence: CASSPLRGYEQYF.

This rearrangement joins TRBV28 to TRBJ2-1; possibly TRBD2 for D (6 bases). This CDR3 spans 16 amino acids. Germline V gene lookup returns CDR1 MDHEN and CDR2 SYDVKM. V lost 6 bases and J 0 bases, leaving 15 bases between the germline ends. Written as DNA, the CDR3 is TGTGCCAGCAGACGGGGGACTCCCGACTCCTACAATGAGCAGTTCTTC. Encoded protein: CASRRGTPDSYNEQFF. The full variable domain, completed using reference TRBV28 and TRBJ2-1, is DVKVTQSSRYLVKRTGEKVFLECVQDMDHENMFWYRQDPGLGLRLIYFSYDVKMKEKGDIPEGYSVSREKKERFSLILESASTNQTSMYLCASRRGTPDSYNEQFFGPGTRLTVL.

V usage is TRBV15 and J usage is TRBJ1-1; a weak D match, TRBD1 (6 bases). CDR3 length equals 14 residues. The V gene lost 5 bases and the J gene lost 6 bases, with 16 bases spanning the gap. Germline lookup yields CDR1 LNHNV and CDR2 YYDKDF (reference sequence). The CDR3 here is CATSGQGYDAEAFF. The CDR3, as DNA: TGTGCCACCAGCGGGCAGGGGTATGATGCTGAAGCTTTCTTT.

This chain uses TRBV24-1 with TRBJ2-7; weak D call: TRBD2 (7 bases). Germline V gene sequence: CDR1 KGHDR, CDR2 SFDVKD. Trimming took 5 bases from V and 3 from J, leaving 13 bases between them. CDR3 length: 14 residues. The CDR3 loop is CATSGGGSYYEQYF. The DNA of the CDR3 is TGTGCCACCAGTGGGGGGGGCAGCTACTACGAGCAGTACTTC.

V gene TRBV21-1 combines with J gene TRBJ2-3; no check of the table's D call, TRBD1, against the DNA was made. TRBV21-1 constitutes a pseudogene. The CDR3 is 15 residues long. This CDR3 reads CASVHRVSETDTQYF. DNA of the CDR3: TGTGCCAGCGTACACAGGGTCTCAGAGACAGATACGCAGTATTTT.

The chain links TRBV7-2 to TRBJ2-3; D might be TRBD2 (7 bases). V dropped 6 bases and J dropped 4 bases, with 11 bases sitting between them. This CDR3 is built from 13 residues. Germline CDR1 reads SGHTA; CDR2 reads FQGNSA. CDR3 sequence reads: CASSGGASDTQYF. The CDR3 region has the DNA TGTGCCAGCAGTGGGGGGGCCTCAGATACGCAGTATTTT.

The rearrangement links TRBV5-6 to TRBJ2-7, with TRBD1 identical over 9 bases. Per the germline V gene, CDR1 is SGHDT and CDR2 is YYEEEE. The CDR3 totals 15 residues. V lost 3 bases to trimming and J lost 6 bases; unmatched junction nucleotides: 10. The CDR3, as DNA: TGTGCCAGCAGCTGGGCTCCGGGACAGGGAAGCGAGCAGTACTTC. Translating gives CASSWAPGQGSEQYF.

The J gene is TRBJ2-7, the V gene TRBV29-1, with 10 bases that match TRBD1. The CDR3 is 13 residues long. V lost 5 bases to trimming and J lost 7 bases; unmatched junction nucleotides: 8. Germline V gives CDR1 SQVTM, CDR2 ANQGSEA. CDR3 sequence reads: CSVRTGGSREQYF. CDR3 nucleotides: TGCAGCGTTAGGACAGGGGGGTCTCGGGAGCAGTACTTC.

The V call is TRBV28, the J call TRBJ2-2; perhaps TRBD1 as D (6 bases). The V end lost 6 bases, the J end lost 1 base, and 15 bases lay between the germline ends. CDR1 and CDR2 from the germline V gene are MDHEN and SYDVKM. CDR3 size: 16 residues. The CDR3 nucleotides are TGTGCCAGCAGGATGCAGGGGCGGAGGAACACCGGGGAGCTGTTTTTT. Its translation: CASRMQGRRNTGELFF.

The chain recombines TRBV18 with TRBJ1-1, with 7 nucleotides matching TRBD1. Germline loops: CDR1 KGHSH, CDR2 LQKENI. Losses at the gene ends were 3 bases for V and 11 bases for J; bases not matched to a gene: 9. The CDR3 length is 13 residues. CDR3 amino acids: CASSPGQERLAFF. CDR3 sequence (DNA): TGTGCCAGCTCACCCGGACAGGAGCGGTTGGCTTTCTTT.

The V call is TRBV19, the J call TRBJ1-5; TRBD1 aligns across 8 bases. The germline CDR1 and CDR2 sequences are LNHDA and SQIVND (reference sequence). CDR3 size: 14 residues. V dropped 7 bases and J dropped 7; count of bases not matched to a gene: 9. The CDR3 nucleotides read TGTGCCAGTAACGGCAGGGGGCGAGAACAGCCCCAGCATTTT. Translated, it gives CASNGRGREQPQHF. The complete variable domain, with remaining parts taken from reference TRBV19 and TRBJ1-5, reads DGGITQSPKYLFRKEGQNVTLSCEQNLNHDAMYWYRQDPGQGLRLIYYSQIVNDFQKGDIAEGYSVSREKKESFPLTVTSAQKNPTAFYLCASNGRGREQPQHFGDGTRLSIL.

This clone was seen a single time. The chain has TRBV5-8 and TRBJ1-5, with TRBD1 matching over 9 bases. This CDR3 is 16 amino acids long. Germline trimming cut 4 bases from V and 2 bases from J; bases unmatched to any gene: 7. Germline CDR1 SGHTS, CDR2 YDEGEE. The CDR3 reads CASSQGQGFGNQPQHF. The DNA of the CDR3 is TGTGCCAGCAGCCAGGGACAGGGTTTTGGCAATCAGCCCCAGCATTTT.

V usage is TRBV7-2 and J usage is TRBJ2-1, with 15 bases lining up with TRBD2. Per the germline V gene, CDR1 is SGHTA and CDR2 is FQGNSA. J gave up 9 bases and V 5 bases, and 2 bases lay outside the gene matches. CDR3 length: 14 residues. CDR3 residues: CASSPGLAGGEQFF. DNA of the CDR3: TGTGCCAGCAGCCCGGGACTAGCGGGGGGTGAGCAGTTCTTC. Filled out from reference TRBV7-2 and TRBJ2-1, the complete variable domain reads GAGVSQSPSNKVTEKGKDVELRCDPISGHTALYWYRQSLGQGLEFLIYFQGNSAPDKSGLPSDRFSAERTGGSVSTLTIQRTQQEDSAVYLCASSPGLAGGEQFFGPGTRLTVL.

The genes are TRBV7-2 and TRBJ2-3; perhaps TRBD2 as D (5 bases). The CDR3 is made up of 12 amino acids. Trimming took 5 bases from V and 6 from J, leaving 9 bases between them. Germline V gene sequence: CDR1 SGHTA, CDR2 FQGNSA. The CDR3 nucleotides read TGTGCCAGCAGCCGACCGGGGGATACGCAGTATTTT. Encoded protein: CASSRPGDTQYF.

This chain connects TRBV27 to TRBJ2-1; tentatively, D is TRBD2 (5 bases). Germline V gene data show CDR1 as MNHEY and CDR2 as SMNVEV (reference sequence). There are 15 residues in the CDR3. V was cut by 0 bases and J by 7 bases, with 13 bases left in between. CDR3 region: CASSLSRAYGNEQFF. CDR3 in DNA: TGTGCCAGCAGTTTATCGAGGGCCTATGGGAATGAGCAGTTCTTC.

V gene TRBV5-6 combines with J gene TRBJ2-2, with a possible D match to TRBD2 (5 bases). The CDR3 is 15 amino acids. Germline CDR1 reads SGHDT; CDR2 reads YYEEEE. Trimming cost V 0 bases and J 1 base, with 7 bases left between them. The CDR3: CASSLGGLNTGELFF. The CDR3 DNA is TGTGCCAGCAGCTTGGGCGGACTGAACACCGGGGAGCTGTTTTTT.

This clone counts as medium-sized (0.01 to 0.1%). The chain has TRBV28 and TRBJ2-5; maybe TRBD1 (6 bases). This CDR3 spans 16 amino acids. Trimming shortened V by 0 bases and J by 5 bases, and 16 bases separated the two germline ends. CDR1 and CDR2 (germline): MDHEN, SYDVKM. CDR3: CASSLWRAGVGETQYF. In DNA, the CDR3 is TGTGCCAGCAGTTTATGGAGAGCAGGGGTCGGGGAGACCCAGTACTTC.